Each of the 30 T cell receptor beta chains below was sequenced from the same sample in a study of blood T cells in healthy people across ages. Alongside a J-beta primer mix, a sample-barcoded 5' primer served in a second PCR lasting roughly 6 to 11 cycles. MiXCR, run by TCRdb on the 5' RACE reads, gives a single entry per CDR3 protein. The sample contains hundreds of thousands of distinct CDR3 sequences, roughly 21% of which appear only once. Sequencing used blood. The receptors shown here come from a man aged 70 or older in good health.

The table lists this clonotype with a few counts. V is TRBV11-2 and J is TRBJ2-2; D ambiguous. CDR1 is SGHAT, CDR2 FQNNGV, per germline. V lost 1 base to trimming and J lost 8 bases, with 11 bases between them. The CDR3 runs to 14 residues. CDR3 in DNA: TGTGCCAGCAGCTTAGGGGCCCCCACTGGGGAGCTGTTTTTT. Translation: CASSLGAPTGELFF.

The V gene is TRBV4-2, the J gene TRBJ2-3; the D is unclear. V lost 0 bases, J lost 0 bases, and 10 bases lay in between. Germline assignment: CDR1 LGHNA and CDR2 YNFKEQ. CDR3 length: 16 residues. This CDR3 reads CASSQEGSYSTDTQYF. CDR3 DNA: TGTGCCAGCAGCCAAGAAGGATCCTATAGCACAGATACGCAGTATTTT.

This chain uses TRBV20-1 with TRBJ1-2; tentative D call: TRBD1 (6 bases). The CDR3 consists of 13 residues. Trimming removed 3 bases at V and 2 bases at J, with 10 bases between. Germline V CDR1 and CDR2: DFQATT, SNEGSKA (reference sequence). The CDR3 reads CSARATGNYGYTF. The CDR3 DNA follows: TGCAGTGCTAGGGCCACAGGGAACTATGGCTACACCTTC.

This clonotype was detected a few times. The CDR3 DNA follows: TGTGCCAGCACGAGACAGTTAGGGGTTGTCTATGGCTACACCTTC. Its translation: CASTRQLGVVYGYTF. The chain is built from TRBV2 and TRBJ1-2; D is possibly TRBD1 (5 bases). This CDR3 has 15 residues. Germline assignment: CDR1 SNHLY and CDR2 FYNNEI. V lost 7 bases and J lost 4, with 19 bases in between.

This chain links TRBV4-1 with TRBJ2-2; D is ambiguous. V lost 4 bases to trimming and J lost 0 bases, with 9 bases between them. CDR1 is MGHRA, CDR2 YSYEKL, per germline. The CDR3 spans 15 residues. As DNA, the CDR3 is TGCGCCAGCAGCCTGGATGTGACGAACACCGGGGAGCTGTTTTTT. This sequence encodes CASSLDVTNTGELFF.

This clonotype was detected many times. CDR3 protein: CASSWGGTQETQYF. The CDR3 region has the DNA TGTGCCAGCAGTTGGGGGGGTACCCAAGAGACCCAGTACTTC. The V call is TRBV12-3 or TRBV12-4, the J call TRBJ2-5, with 7 bases matching TRBD2. The CDR3 extends over 14 amino acids. V lost 4 bases to trimming and J lost 1 base; unmatched junction nucleotides: 3.

The genes are TRBV12-3 or TRBV12-4 and TRBJ1-2, with a tentative D call TRBD1 (5 bases). V lost 5 bases and J lost 6, with 19 bases in between. This CDR3 is 15 amino acids long. The CDR3 DNA reads as TGTGCCAGCAGTCCCCCTCTGGGGCAGCCTGATGGCTACACCTTC. Amino acids: CASSPPLGQPDGYTF.

The chain has TRBV29-1 and TRBJ2-5; D call uncertain. This CDR3 spans 12 amino acids. Germline assignment: CDR1 SQVTM and CDR2 ANQGSEA. Between the trimmed V and J ends, which lost 6 bases and 4 bases, there was a span of 12 bases. The CDR3 DNA follows: TGCAGCGTCCTGGACGGGCGAGAGACCCAGTACTTC. Translating it yields CSVLDGRETQYF.

This clonotype was counted a few times. The chain uses TRBV6-6 and TRBJ2-5; 9 bases map to TRBD1. V was pared by 5 bases and J by 1 base, with 5 bases of the junction left unmatched. This CDR3 is 15 amino acids long. The V gene's germline CDR1 is MNHNY and CDR2 SVGAGI (reference sequence). The CDR3 nucleotides read TGTGCCAGCAGTCACCGGGACAGGGTCCAAGAGACCCAGTACTTC. It specifies CASSHRDRVQETQYF.

The chain carries TRBV12-3 or TRBV12-4 and TRBJ2-5; D call uncertain. Trimming took 5 bases from V and 2 from J, leaving 12 bases between them. The CDR3 has 14 residues. CDR3 amino acids: CASSAWGSQETQYF. CDR3 in DNA: TGTGCCAGCAGTGCCTGGGGATCACAAGAGACCCAGTACTTC.

This clonotype was detected only a few times. The V call is TRBV13, the J call TRBJ2-7; D gene uncertain. This CDR3 comprises 14 residues. Germline V gives CDR1 PRHDT, CDR2 FYEKMQ (reference sequence). V lost 8 bases and J lost 2, with 16 bases in between. CDR3 bases: TGTGCCAGCTCCCGGGCGAGTATAACCTACGAGCAGTACTTC. Translated: CASSRASITYEQYF.

This clonotype has only a few counts. The chain is built from TRBV7-9 and TRBJ2-5; D possibly uses TRBD1 or TRBD2 (6 bases each). Trimming cost V 2 bases and J 1 base, with 11 bases left between them. Germline V gene sequence: CDR1 SEHNR, CDR2 FQNEAQ (reference sequence). CDR3 length equals 15 residues. The CDR3 spells CASSLWGDTQETQYF. The CDR3 nucleotides are TGTGCCAGCAGCTTATGGGGGGACACCCAAGAGACCCAGTACTTC.

The V call is TRBV11-2, the J call TRBJ2-1, with no clear D. Germline V CDR1 and CDR2: SGHAT, FQNNGV. The CDR3 is 15 amino acids. Trimming stripped 0 bases from V and 4 bases from J, with 10 bases between. Here the CDR3 DNA reads TGTGCCAGCAGCTTAGAGGGATGGGGTTACAATGAGCAGTTCTTC. This codes for CASSLEGWGYNEQFF.

This clonotype was detected a few times. The gene calls are TRBV20-1 and TRBJ2-7; 11 nucleotides line up with TRBD1. The germline V gene has CDR1 DFQATT and CDR2 SNEGSKA (reference sequence). CDR3 length equals 17 residues. V was clipped by 0 bases and J by 1 base; unmatched bases: 8. This CDR3 reads CSARDGKGQGVSYEQYF. The CDR3 DNA reads as TGCAGTGCTAGAGATGGGAAGGGACAGGGGGTATCCTACGAGCAGTACTTC.

CDR3 in amino acids: CASSLAVTGAGDTQYF. The CDR3 DNA reads as TGCGCCAGCAGCTTGGCCGTGACAGGGGCTGGAGATACGCAGTATTTT. The chain combines TRBV5-1 with TRBJ2-3; 8 bases fit TRBD1. V lost 0 bases and J lost 5; bases outside the gene matches: 8. Germline V gives CDR1 SGHRS, CDR2 YFSETQ. This CDR3 comprises 16 residues.

This clonotype was recorded only once. The rearrangement joins TRBV29-1 to TRBJ2-7; D gene unclear. This CDR3 has 11 amino acids. Germline V gives CDR1 SQVTM, CDR2 ANQGSEA. V was clipped by 5 bases and J by 1 base, with 6 bases between them. In nucleotides, the CDR3 is TGCAGCGTTAACCTTTCCTACGAGCAGTACTTC. It yields the protein CSVNLSYEQYF.

This clonotype appeared a few times. V usage is TRBV10-3 and J usage is TRBJ1-5, with 9 nucleotides matching TRBD1. J lost 6 bases, V lost 4 bases, and 7 bases had no gene match. This CDR3 spans 15 amino acids. Germline V gene sequence: CDR1 ENHRY, CDR2 SYGVKD. The CDR3 region is CAISGGDRAGQPQHF. CDR3 sequence (DNA): TGTGCCATCAGTGGAGGGGACAGGGCCGGTCAGCCCCAGCATTTT.

In this sample, this clonotype turned up a few times. The DNA of the CDR3 is TGTGCCAGCAGTCCTCCCGGGACACGGGAGACCCAGTACTTC. Protein sequence: CASSPPGTRETQYF. This chain connects TRBV6-5 to TRBJ2-5, with D possibly being TRBD1 (6 bases). Germline V gene data show CDR1 as MNHEY and CDR2 as SVGAGI. Trimming removed 5 bases at V and 5 bases at J, with 15 bases between. CDR3 length equals 14 residues.

The chain is built from TRBV20-1 and TRBJ1-4; a possible D gene is TRBD1 (6 bases). The CDR3 extends over 13 amino acids. The V and J ends lost 3 bases and 3 bases respectively, with 8 bases between them. Germline V gene sequence: CDR1 DFQATT, CDR2 SNEGSKA (reference sequence). The CDR3 loop is CSARRTANEKLFF. The CDR3 nucleotides read TGCAGTGCTAGGCGGACAGCTAATGAAAAACTGTTTTTT.

About this clonotype itself: A much larger clone lies a single base off, so this may be a read error. CDR3 DNA: TGCGGTGCTAGATCCCTCGGACATCCGATGGAGACCCAGTACTTC. Amino acid sequence: CGARSLGHPMETQYF. This chain joins TRBV20-1 and TRBJ2-5; D is possibly TRBD1 (5 bases). CDR1 is DFQATT, CDR2 SNEGSKA, per germline (reference sequence). The length of the CDR3 is 15 residues.

A note on this clonotype: An end of the junction differs from the germline gene, which may be a read error. The V call is TRBV14, the J call TRBJ2-2; 9 bases match TRBD2. This CDR3 is built from 16 residues. CDR1 and CDR2 from the germline V gene are SGHDN and FVKESK. CDR3 coding DNA: TGTGCCGGCAGCCAACGAATTAGCGGGAGCACCGGGGAGCTGTTTTTT. Its protein is CAGSQRISGSTGELFF.

This clonotype has more than one count but fewer than ten. The CDR3 nucleotides are TGTGCCAGCAGCTTAAGTCCAGGACAGGAATACGAGCAGTACTTC. This gives the protein CASSLSPGQEYEQYF. This chain links TRBV7-2 with TRBJ2-1; 7 bases match TRBD1. The end of the DNA is better explained by TRBJ2-7, so the J call may be wrong. The CDR3 contains 15 residues. Germline CDR1 SGHTA, CDR2 FQGNSA.

This clonotype was observed a handful of times. This rearrangement joins TRBV15 to TRBJ1-5, with D unresolved. Per the germline V gene, CDR1 is LNHNV and CDR2 is YYDKDF (reference sequence). CDR3 length: 17 residues. The V end lost 0 bases, the J end lost 3 bases, and 15 bases lay between the germline ends. In DNA, the CDR3 is TGTGCCACCAGCAGAGATCTCCTTGGGCAGTCCAATCAGCCCCAGCATTTT. Translating gives CATSRDLLGQSNQPQHF. Full variable domain (missing parts from reference TRBV15 and TRBJ1-5): DAMVIQNPRYQVTQFGKPVTLSCSQTLNHNVMYWYQQKSSQAPKLLFHYYDKDFNNEADTPDNFQSRRPNTSFCFLDIRSPGLGDTAMYLCATSRDLLGQSNQPQHFGDGTRLSIL.

V and J are TRBV5-1 and TRBJ2-5; a possible D gene is TRBD1 (5 bases). There are 16 residues in the CDR3. Germline lookup yields CDR1 SGHRS and CDR2 YFSETQ. V was pared by 0 bases and J by 5 bases, with 17 bases between. CDR3 DNA sequence: TGCGCCAGCAGCTTGGAGGGCAGGGTGGCAACGGAGACCCAGTACTTC. Translation: CASSLEGRVATETQYF.

This chain joins TRBV6-4 and TRBJ2-1, with TRBD2 identical over 7 bases. This CDR3 spans 14 amino acids. CDR1 is MRHNA, CDR2 SNTAGT, per germline. V lost 4 bases and J lost 3; bases outside the gene matches: 3. CDR3 residues: CASSAERGYNEQFF. CDR3 DNA sequence: TGTGCCAGCAGTGCAGAGCGGGGCTACAATGAGCAGTTCTTC.

Only a few counts were recorded for this clonotype. The chain has TRBV18 and TRBJ2-3; 7 bases are a match to TRBD2. This CDR3 has 15 amino acids. With 5 bases clipped from V and 0 bases from J, the junction kept 5 bases outside the gene matches. In germline, CDR1 is KGHSH, CDR2 LQKENI. CDR3 protein: CASSSGALSTDTQYF. The CDR3, as DNA: TGTGCCAGCTCAAGCGGGGCTTTGAGCACAGATACGCAGTATTTT.

This clonotype has ten or more counts. The genes are TRBV28 and TRBJ2-7; D is unresolved. The germline gives CDR1 MDHEN, CDR2 SYDVKM. The CDR3 length is 12 residues. V was clipped by 5 bases and J by 0 bases, with 5 bases between them. In DNA, the CDR3 is TGTGCCAGCAGTCTTAGCTCCTACGAGCAGTACTTC. Protein: CASSLSSYEQYF.

The rearrangement links TRBV5-1 to TRBJ2-7; TRBD2 agrees at 13 bases. The ends lost 3 bases at V and 5 bases at J; junction bases unmatched: 5. Germline CDR1 is SGHRS and CDR2 is YFSETQ. The CDR3 spans 15 residues. The CDR3 DNA reads as TGCGCCAGCAGCTCCGTCGGGACTAGCGGGAACGAGCAGTACTTC. Encoded protein: CASSSVGTSGNEQYF. The entire variable domain, with the rest obtained from reference TRBV5-1 and TRBJ2-7, is as follows: KAGVTQTPRYLIKTRGQQVTLSCSPISGHRSVSWYQQTPGQGLQFLFEYFSETQRNKGNFPGRFSGRQFSNSRSEMNVSTLELGDSALYLCASSSVGTSGNEQYFGPGTRLTVT.

There are a few counts of this clonotype. The chain employs TRBV28 and TRBJ2-7; TRBD1 agrees at 10 bases. With V trimmed by 2 bases and J by 4 bases, 11 bases remained unmatched. Germline assignment: CDR1 MDHEN and CDR2 SYDVKM. The CDR3 is 17 amino acids. The CDR3 loop reads CASSLPSTGGPSYEQYF. DNA of the CDR3: TGTGCCAGCAGTTTACCCTCGACAGGGGGCCCATCTTACGAGCAGTACTTC. The whole variable domain, filled in from reference TRBV28 and TRBJ2-7, reads DVKVTQSSRYLVKRTGEKVFLECVQDMDHENMFWYRQDPGLGLRLIYFSYDVKMKEKGDIPEGYSVSREKKERFSLILESASTNQTSMYLCASSLPSTGGPSYEQYFGPGTRLTVT.

This chain uses TRBV10-3 with TRBJ2-5, with a possible D match to TRBD1 (6 bases). With 2 bases removed from V and 2 bases from J, the gap between germline ends came to 15 bases. The germline CDR1 and CDR2 sequences are ENHRY and SYGVKD. The CDR3 has 16 amino acids. The CDR3 reads CAISEPTGKGQETQYF. The CDR3 nucleotides are TGTGCCATCAGTGAGCCAACAGGGAAAGGACAAGAGACCCAGTACTTC.